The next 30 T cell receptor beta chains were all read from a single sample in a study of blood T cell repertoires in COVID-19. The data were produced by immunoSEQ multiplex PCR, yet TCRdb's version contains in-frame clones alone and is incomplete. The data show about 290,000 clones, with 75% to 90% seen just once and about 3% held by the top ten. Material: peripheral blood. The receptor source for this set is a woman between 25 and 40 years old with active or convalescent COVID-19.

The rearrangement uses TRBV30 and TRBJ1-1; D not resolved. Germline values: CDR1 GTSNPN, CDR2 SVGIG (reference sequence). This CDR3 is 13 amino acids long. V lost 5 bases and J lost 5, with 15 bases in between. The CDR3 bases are TGTGCCTGGGTGACTCCCCCCGGGACTGAAGCTTTCTTT. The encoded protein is CAWVTPPGTEAFF.

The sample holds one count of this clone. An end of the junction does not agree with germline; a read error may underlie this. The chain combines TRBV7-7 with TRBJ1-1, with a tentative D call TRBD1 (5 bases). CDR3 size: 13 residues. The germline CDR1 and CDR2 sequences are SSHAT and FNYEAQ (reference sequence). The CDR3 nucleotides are TGTGCTAGCAGCTTAGGGGAGGGCACTGAAGCTTTCTTT. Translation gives CASSLGEGTEAFF.

The CDR3 DNA reads as TGCAGTGCCCTCCCTCGGGAGCAGTTCTTC. Encoded protein: CSALPREQFF. The chain has TRBV20-1 and TRBJ2-1, with D uncertain. CDR1 DFQATT and CDR2 SNEGSKA come from the germline V gene (reference sequence). Trimming stripped 6 bases from V and 10 bases from J, with 10 bases between. This CDR3 is built from 10 residues.

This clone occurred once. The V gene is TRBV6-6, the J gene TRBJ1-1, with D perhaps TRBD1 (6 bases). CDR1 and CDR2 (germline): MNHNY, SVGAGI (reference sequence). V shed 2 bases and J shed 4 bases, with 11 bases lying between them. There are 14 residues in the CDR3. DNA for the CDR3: TGTGCCAGCAGTTACCTGAACAGGGCCACTGAAGCTTTCTTT. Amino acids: CASSYLNRATEAFF.

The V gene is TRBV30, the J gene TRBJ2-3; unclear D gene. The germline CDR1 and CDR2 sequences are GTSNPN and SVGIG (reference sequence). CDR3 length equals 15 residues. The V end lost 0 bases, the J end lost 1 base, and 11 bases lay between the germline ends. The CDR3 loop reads CAWSVPGLGTDTQYF. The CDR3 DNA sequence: TGTGCCTGGAGTGTACCAGGTCTTGGCACAGATACGCAGTATTTT.

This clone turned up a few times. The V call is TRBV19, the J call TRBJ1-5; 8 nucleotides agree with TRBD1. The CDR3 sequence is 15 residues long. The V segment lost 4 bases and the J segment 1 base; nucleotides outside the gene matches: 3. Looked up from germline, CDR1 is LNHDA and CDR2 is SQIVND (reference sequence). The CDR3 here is CASSTTGGSNQPQHF. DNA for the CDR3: TGTGCCAGTAGTACAACAGGGGGAAGCAATCAGCCCCAGCATTTT.

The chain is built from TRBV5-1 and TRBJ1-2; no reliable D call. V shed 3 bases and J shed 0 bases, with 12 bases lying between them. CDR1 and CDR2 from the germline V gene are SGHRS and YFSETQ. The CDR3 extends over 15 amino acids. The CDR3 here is CASSSSAGTNYGYTF. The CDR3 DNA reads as TGCGCCAGCAGCTCCTCGGCGGGGACTAACTATGGCTACACCTTC.

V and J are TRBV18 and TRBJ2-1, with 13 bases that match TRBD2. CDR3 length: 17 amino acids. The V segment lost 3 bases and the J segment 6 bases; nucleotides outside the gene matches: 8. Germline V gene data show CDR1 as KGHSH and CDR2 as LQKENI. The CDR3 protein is CASSPLLAGGPGNEQFF. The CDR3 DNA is TGTGCCAGCTCACCCTTACTAGCGGGGGGGCCGGGCAATGAGCAGTTCTTC.

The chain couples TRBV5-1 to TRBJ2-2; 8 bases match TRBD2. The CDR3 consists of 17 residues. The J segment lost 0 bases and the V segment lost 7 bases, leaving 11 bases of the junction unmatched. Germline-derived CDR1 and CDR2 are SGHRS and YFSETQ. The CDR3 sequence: CASSPGRGGSNTGELFF. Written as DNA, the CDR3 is TGCGCCAGCTCCCCCGGGAGGGGGGGTTCGAACACCGGGGAGCTGTTTTTT.

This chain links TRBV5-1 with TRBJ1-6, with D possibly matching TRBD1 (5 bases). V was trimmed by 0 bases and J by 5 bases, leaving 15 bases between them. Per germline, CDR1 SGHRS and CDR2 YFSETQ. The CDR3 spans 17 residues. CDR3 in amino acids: CASSLGLWQGDNSPLHF. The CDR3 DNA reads TGCGCCAGCAGCTTGGGATTATGGCAGGGTGATAATTCACCCCTCCACTTT.

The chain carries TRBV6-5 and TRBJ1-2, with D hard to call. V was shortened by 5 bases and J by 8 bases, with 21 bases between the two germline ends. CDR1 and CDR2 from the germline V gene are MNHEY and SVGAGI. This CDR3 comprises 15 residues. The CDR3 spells CASSLSPDPGRGYTF. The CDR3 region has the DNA TGTGCCAGCAGTCTCAGCCCGGACCCCGGGAGGGGCTACACCTTC.

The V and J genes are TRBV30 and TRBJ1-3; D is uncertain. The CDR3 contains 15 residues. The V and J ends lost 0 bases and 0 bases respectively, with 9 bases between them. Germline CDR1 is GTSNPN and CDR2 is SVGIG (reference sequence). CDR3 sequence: CAWSVGGYSGNTIYF. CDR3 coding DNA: TGTGCCTGGAGTGTAGGAGGGTACTCTGGAAACACCATATATTTT.

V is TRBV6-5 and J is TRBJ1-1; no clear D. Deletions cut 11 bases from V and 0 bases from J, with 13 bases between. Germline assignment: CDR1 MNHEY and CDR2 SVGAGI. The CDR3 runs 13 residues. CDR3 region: CALGGQVNTEAFF. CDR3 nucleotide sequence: TGTGCCCTGGGTGGTCAGGTGAACACTGAAGCTTTCTTT.

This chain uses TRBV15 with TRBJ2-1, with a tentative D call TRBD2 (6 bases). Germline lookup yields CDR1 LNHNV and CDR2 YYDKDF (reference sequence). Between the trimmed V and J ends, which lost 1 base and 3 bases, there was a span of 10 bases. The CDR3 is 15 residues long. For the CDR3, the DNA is TGTGCCACCAGCAGAGCCTTGGGGGGCTACAATGAGCAGTTCTTC. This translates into CATSRALGGYNEQFF. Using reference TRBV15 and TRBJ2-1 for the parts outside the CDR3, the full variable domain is DAMVIQNPRYQVTQFGKPVTLSCSQTLNHNVMYWYQQKSSQAPKLLFHYYDKDFNNEADTPDNFQSRRPNTSFCFLDIRSPGLGDTAMYLCATSRALGGYNEQFFGPGTRLTVL.

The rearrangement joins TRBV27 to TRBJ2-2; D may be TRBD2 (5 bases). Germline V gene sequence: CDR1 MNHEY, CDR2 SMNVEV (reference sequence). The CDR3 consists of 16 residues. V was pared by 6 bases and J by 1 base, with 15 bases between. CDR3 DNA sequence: TGTGCCAGCAGCGCTCATCGAGGGTGGAACACCGGGGAGCTGTTTTTT. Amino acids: CASSAHRGWNTGELFF.

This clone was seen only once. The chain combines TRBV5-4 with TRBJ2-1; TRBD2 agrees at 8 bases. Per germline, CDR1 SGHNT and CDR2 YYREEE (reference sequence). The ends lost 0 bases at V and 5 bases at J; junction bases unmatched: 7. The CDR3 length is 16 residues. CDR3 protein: CASSLAWGSGNNEQFF. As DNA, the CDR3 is TGTGCCAGCAGCTTGGCCTGGGGTAGCGGGAACAATGAGCAGTTCTTC.

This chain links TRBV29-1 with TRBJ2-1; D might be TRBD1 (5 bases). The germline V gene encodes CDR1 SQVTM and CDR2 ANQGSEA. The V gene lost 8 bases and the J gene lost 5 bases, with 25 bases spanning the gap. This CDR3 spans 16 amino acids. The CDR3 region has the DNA TGCAGCATTGCCTCCCGACGCAGGGCCCTCGACAATGAGCAGTTCTTC. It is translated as CSIASRRRALDNEQFF.

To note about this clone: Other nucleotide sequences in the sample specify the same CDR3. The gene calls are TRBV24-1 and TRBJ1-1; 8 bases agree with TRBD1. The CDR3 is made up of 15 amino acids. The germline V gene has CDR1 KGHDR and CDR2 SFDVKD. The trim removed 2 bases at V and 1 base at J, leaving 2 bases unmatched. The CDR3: CATSDSGTGNTEAFF. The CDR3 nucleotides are TGTGCCACCAGTGATTCGGGGACAGGGAACACTGAAGCTTTCTTT.

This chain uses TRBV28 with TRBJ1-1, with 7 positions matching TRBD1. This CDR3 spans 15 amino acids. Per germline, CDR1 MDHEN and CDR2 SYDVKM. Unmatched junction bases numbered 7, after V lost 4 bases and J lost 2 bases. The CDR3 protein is CASSSSGTVNTEAFF. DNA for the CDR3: TGTGCCAGCAGTTCGTCCGGGACAGTAAACACTGAAGCTTTCTTT. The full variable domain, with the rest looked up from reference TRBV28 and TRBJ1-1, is DVKVTQSSRYLVKRTGEKVFLECVQDMDHENMFWYRQDPGLGLRLIYFSYDVKMKEKGDIPEGYSVSREKKERFSLILESASTNQTSMYLCASSSSGTVNTEAFFGQGTRLTVV.

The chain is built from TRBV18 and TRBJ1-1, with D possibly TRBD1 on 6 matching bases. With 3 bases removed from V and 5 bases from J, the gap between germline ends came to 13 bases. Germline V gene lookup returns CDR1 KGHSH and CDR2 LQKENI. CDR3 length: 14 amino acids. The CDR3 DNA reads TGTGCCAGCTCACCCGACAGGATGGCGACTGAAGCTTTCTTT. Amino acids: CASSPDRMATEAFF.

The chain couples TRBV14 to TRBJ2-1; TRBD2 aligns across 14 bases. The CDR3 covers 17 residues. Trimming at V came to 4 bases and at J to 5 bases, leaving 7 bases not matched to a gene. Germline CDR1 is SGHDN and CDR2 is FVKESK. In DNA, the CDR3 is TGTGCCAGCAGCCGAAGACTAGCGGGGGGGCTAGACAATGAGCAGTTCTTC. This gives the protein CASSRRLAGGLDNEQFF.

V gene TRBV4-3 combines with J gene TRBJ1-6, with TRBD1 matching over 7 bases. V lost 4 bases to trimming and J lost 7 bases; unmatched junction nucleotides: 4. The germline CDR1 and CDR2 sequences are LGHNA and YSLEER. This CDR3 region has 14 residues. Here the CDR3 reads CASSPQGRNSPLHF. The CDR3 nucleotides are TGCGCCAGCAGCCCACAGGGGAGGAATTCACCCCTCCACTTT.

The CDR3 reads CASSSWTQGTEAFF. The DNA for the CDR3 is TGCGCCAGCAGCTCCTGGACTCAGGGGACTGAAGCTTTCTTT. This rearrangement joins TRBV5-1 to TRBJ1-1, with D possibly matching TRBD1 (6 bases). V was shortened by 3 bases and J by 5 bases, with 14 bases between the two germline ends. Germline V gene data show CDR1 as SGHRS and CDR2 as YFSETQ. This CDR3 contains 14 residues.

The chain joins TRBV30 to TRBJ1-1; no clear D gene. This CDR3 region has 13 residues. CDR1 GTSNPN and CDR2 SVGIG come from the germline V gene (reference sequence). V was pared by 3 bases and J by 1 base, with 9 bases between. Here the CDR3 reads CAWRPTRNTEAFF. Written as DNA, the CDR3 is TGTGCCTGGAGGCCGACTCGGAACACTGAAGCTTTCTTT.

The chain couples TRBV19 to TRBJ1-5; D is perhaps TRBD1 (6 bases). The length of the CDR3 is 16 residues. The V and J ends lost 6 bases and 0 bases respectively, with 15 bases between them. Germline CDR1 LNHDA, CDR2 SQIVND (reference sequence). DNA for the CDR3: TGTGCCAGTAGCCGGAGGACAGCTTATAGCAATCAGCCCCAGCATTTT. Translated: CASSRRTAYSNQPQHF.

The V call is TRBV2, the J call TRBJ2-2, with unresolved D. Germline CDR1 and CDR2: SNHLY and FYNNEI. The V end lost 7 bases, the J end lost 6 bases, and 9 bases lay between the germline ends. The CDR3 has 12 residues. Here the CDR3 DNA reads TGTGCCAGCATTCAGAGGTCCGGGGAGCTGTTTTTT. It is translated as CASIQRSGELFF.

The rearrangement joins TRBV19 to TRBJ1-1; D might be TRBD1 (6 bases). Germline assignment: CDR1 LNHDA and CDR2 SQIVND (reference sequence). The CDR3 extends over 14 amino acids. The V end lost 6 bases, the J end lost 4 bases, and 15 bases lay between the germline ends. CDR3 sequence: CASSPRGAGTEAFF. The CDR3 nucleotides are TGTGCCAGTAGCCCTCGGGGGGCCGGCACTGAAGCTTTCTTT.

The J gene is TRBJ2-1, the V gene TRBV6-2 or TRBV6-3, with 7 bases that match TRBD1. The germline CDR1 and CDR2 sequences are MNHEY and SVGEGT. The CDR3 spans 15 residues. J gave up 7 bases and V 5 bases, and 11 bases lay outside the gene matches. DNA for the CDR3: TGTGCCAGCAGTCCCGTCCGGGACAGCTCAAATGAGCAGTTCTTC. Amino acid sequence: CASSPVRDSSNEQFF.

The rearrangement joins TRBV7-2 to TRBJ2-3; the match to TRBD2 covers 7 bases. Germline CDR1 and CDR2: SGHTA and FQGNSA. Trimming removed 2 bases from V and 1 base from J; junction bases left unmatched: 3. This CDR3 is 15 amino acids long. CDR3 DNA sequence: TGTGCCAGCAGCTTACTAGCGGTGGGCACAGATACGCAGTATTTT. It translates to CASSLLAVGTDTQYF.

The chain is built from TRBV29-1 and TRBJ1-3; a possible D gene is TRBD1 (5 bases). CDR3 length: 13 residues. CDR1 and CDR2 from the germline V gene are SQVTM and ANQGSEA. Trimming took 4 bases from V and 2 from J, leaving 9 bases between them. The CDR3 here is CSVAREAGNTIYF. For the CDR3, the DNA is TGCAGCGTTGCCAGGGAGGCTGGAAACACCATATATTTT.